The source of this T cell receptor beta chain is a study of graft-versus-host responses after intestinal transplantation. The overall study: Every transplant recipient was induced with anti-thymocyte globulin, then maintained on tacrolimus and steroids for 2 to 4 years. Whole-study findings and limits: Allografts of patients with graft-donor T cell macrochimerism showed high graft-versus-host to host-versus-graft clone ratios. Recipient marrow contained GvH clones, some of which appeared first in ileum or blood.

Germline-derived CDR1 and CDR2 are LNHDA and SQIVND (reference sequence). This CDR3 has 15 amino acids. Trimming at V came to 5 bases and at J to 3 bases, leaving 5 bases not matched to a gene. This table comes from immunoSEQ multiplex PCR, and its TCRdb copy is limited to in-frame clones, with some not included. The table lists around 78,000 clones, about nine tenths of them singletons. In the case of this clone: No antigen is known for it.

The input for sequencing was unstimulated CD8+ T cells sorted from spleen or lymph node cells, taken before transplant. The genes are TRBV19 and TRBJ2-3; 10 bases are a match to TRBD2. The sequence was obtained from a human donor who was the organ donor for an intestinal transplant. The CDR3 is CASSAGLARTDTQYF. CDR3 coding DNA: TGTGCCAGTAGTGCGGGACTAGCGAGGACAGATACGCAGTATTTT. Full variable domain (outside the CDR3, taken from reference TRBV19 and TRBJ2-3): DGGITQSPKYLFRKEGQNVTLSCEQNLNHDAMYWYRQDPGQGLRLIYYSQIVNDFQKGDIAEGYSVSREKKESFPLTVTSAQKNPTAFYLCASSAGLARTDTQYFGPGTRLTVL.